These 27 T cell receptor beta chains originate from one sample sequenced in a study of CD8+ T cells in alopecia areata. Extracted RNA was reverse transcribed into cDNA, the sequencing template. Measured with immunoSEQ multiplex PCR; TCRdb has only the in-frame clones, and not every one. The table shows 90,000 to 120,000 clones, with 84% occurring only once. Treatment given: oral pan-JAK inhibitor, 5-10 mg twice daily. Sample: CD8+ T cells sorted from blood, taken at week 24, from a patient treated with tofacitinib. Receptor source: a human donor with alopecia areata.

The CDR3 here is CASSQISTDTQYF. CDR3 coding DNA: TGTGCCAGCAGCCAGATCAGCACAGATACGCAGTATTTT. The V call is TRBV27, the J call TRBJ2-3; D remains unclear. V lost 6 bases to trimming and J lost 0 bases, with 7 bases between them. Germline CDR1 MNHEY, CDR2 SMNVEV (reference sequence). This CDR3 spans 13 amino acids.

This sequence joins TRBV30 and TRBJ2-1; D might be TRBD1 or TRBD2, each matching 6 bases. Trimming stripped 8 bases from V and 7 bases from J, with 15 bases between. This CDR3 comprises 12 residues. In germline, CDR1 is GTSNPN, CDR2 SVGIG (reference sequence). The CDR3 DNA sequence: TGTGCCGGGGGCTGGGGGGTAAATGAGCAGTTCTTC. Encoded protein: CAGGWGVNEQFF.

The V gene is TRBV6-5, the J gene TRBJ1-6; D unresolved. Trimming took off 2 bases at V and 9 bases at J, with 5 bases between the two ends. The CDR3 spans 12 residues. Germline CDR1 is MNHEY and CDR2 is SVGAGI. CDR3 loop: CASSYPGSPLHF. The DNA of the CDR3 is TGTGCCAGCAGTTACCCTGGTTCACCCCTCCACTTT.

V is TRBV6-5 and J is TRBJ1-2; 7 bases agree with TRBD1. In germline, CDR1 is MNHEY, CDR2 SVGAGI. The CDR3 is 14 residues long. V shed 10 bases, J shed 2 bases, and the junction held 10 bases outside the gene matches. Here the CDR3 DNA reads TGTGCCACCTGCCCGGGACAGTCAAACTATGGCTACACCTTC. Protein product: CATCPGQSNYGYTF.

As regards this clone: The junction departs from the called germline gene at one end, perhaps through a read error. The chain uses TRBV7-7 and TRBJ2-5, with 11 bases identical to TRBD2. The CDR3 consists of 15 residues. Germline V gene lookup returns CDR1 SSHAT and CDR2 FNYEAQ (reference sequence). In nucleotides, the CDR3 is TGTGCTAGCAGCTTCGGGACTAGCGGACAAGAGACCCAGTACTTC. Translating gives CASSFGTSGQETQYF.

The genes are TRBV6-1 and TRBJ2-3; D is tentatively TRBD1 or TRBD2 (6 bases each). Between the trimmed V and J ends, which lost 2 bases and 2 bases, there was a span of 14 bases. Germline lookup yields CDR1 MNHNS and CDR2 SASEGT. The CDR3 contains 16 residues. This CDR3 reads CASSETTWGATDTQYF. Written as DNA, the CDR3 is TGTGCCAGCAGTGAAACTACTTGGGGGGCCACAGATACGCAGTATTTT.

This clone has just a few counts. At one end, the junction sequence differs from germline, possibly due to a read error. The rearrangement uses TRBV7-7 and TRBJ2-7, with 10 nucleotides matching TRBD1. This CDR3 region has 16 residues. Germline CDR1 and CDR2: SSHAT and FNYEAQ (reference sequence). For the CDR3, the DNA is TGTGCTAGCAGCCGGAGACCGGGACAGGGGAGCTACGAGCAGTACTTC. This codes for CASSRRPGQGSYEQYF.

The gene calls are TRBV10-3 and TRBJ2-1; the match to TRBD1 covers 9 bases. The CDR3 has 18 amino acids. Per germline, CDR1 ENHRY and CDR2 SYGVKD. J was trimmed by 0 bases and V by 1 base; bases with no gene match: 7. CDR3 amino acids: CAISEFGSGQGSYNEQFF. DNA of the CDR3: TGTGCCATCAGTGAGTTTGGGTCGGGACAGGGCTCCTACAATGAGCAGTTCTTC.

This clone was picked up one time. The rearrangement uses TRBV5-4 and TRBJ2-3, with unresolved D. This CDR3 spans 12 amino acids. With 5 bases removed from V and 2 bases from J, the gap between germline ends came to 6 bases. From germline, CDR1 is SGHNT and CDR2 YYREEE (reference sequence). CDR3 region: CASSYNTDTQYF. In nucleotides, the CDR3 is TGTGCCAGCAGTTACAACACAGATACGCAGTATTTT.

V and J are TRBV6-1 and TRBJ2-3, with D unresolved. The CDR3 has 16 amino acids. Germline V gene data show CDR1 as MNHNS and CDR2 as SASEGT. V lost 2 bases to trimming and J lost 2 bases, with 14 bases between them. The CDR3 DNA is TGTGCCAGCAGTGAATGGGCGGCAGAGCCCACAGATACGCAGTATTTT. Residues: CASSEWAAEPTDTQYF.

This chain links TRBV7-3 with TRBJ2-3; no firm D call. CDR1 SGHTA and CDR2 FQGTGA come from the germline V gene. This CDR3 contains 15 residues. V gave up 2 bases and J gave up 0 bases, with 9 bases separating them. The chain's CDR3 is CASSLFDGSTDTQYF. CDR3 coding DNA: TGTGCCAGCAGCTTATTCGACGGCAGCACAGATACGCAGTATTTT.

The chain links TRBV27 to TRBJ2-7; 12 nucleotides align to TRBD2. CDR1 and CDR2 from the germline V gene are MNHEY and SMNVEV (reference sequence). With 5 bases clipped from V and 0 bases from J, the junction kept 14 bases outside the gene matches. The CDR3 consists of 19 residues. CDR3 residues: CASSTRPHLAGGISYEQYF. As DNA, the CDR3 is TGTGCCAGCAGTACAAGACCCCATCTAGCGGGGGGGATCTCCTACGAGCAGTACTTC.

CDR3 in amino acids: CASSLRKTSGGILSTDTQYF. The CDR3 coding sequence is TGTGCCAGCAGCTTACGAAAGACTAGCGGGGGGATCCTTAGCACAGATACGCAGTATTTT. The gene calls are TRBV9 and TRBJ2-3; 13 bases align to TRBD2. The CDR3 runs to 20 residues. Germline-derived CDR1 and CDR2 are SGDLS and YYNGEE. Germline trimming cut 4 bases from V and 0 bases from J; bases unmatched to any gene: 14. Complete variable domain (other parts from reference TRBV9 and TRBJ2-3): DSGVTQTPKHLITATGQRVTLRCSPRSGDLSVYWYQQSLDQGLQFLIQYYNGEERAKGNILERFSAQQFPDLHSELNLSSLELGDSALYFCASSLRKTSGGILSTDTQYFGPGTRLTVL.

The J gene is TRBJ2-1, the V gene TRBV13; the D is unclear. The CDR3 consists of 12 residues. V dropped 1 base and J dropped 7 bases, with 5 bases sitting between them. The germline gives CDR1 PRHDT, CDR2 FYEKMQ (reference sequence). In DNA form, the CDR3 reads TGTGCCAGCAGCTTAGAGGCGAATGAGCAGTTCTTC. Protein sequence: CASSLEANEQFF.

J is TRBJ2-1 and V is TRBV5-5; D is perhaps TRBD1 (5 bases). This CDR3 comprises 16 residues. CDR1 SGHKS and CDR2 YYEKEE come from the germline V gene (reference sequence). V was shortened by 0 bases and J by 7 bases, with 17 bases between the two germline ends. The CDR3 DNA reads TGTGCCAGCAGCTTGGAAGGCTCCCCAGGGTATAATGAGCAGTTCTTC. This codes for CASSLEGSPGYNEQFF.

The chain employs TRBV4-1 and TRBJ2-7, with D possibly called TRBD1 or TRBD2 (6 bases each). Germline values: CDR1 MGHRA, CDR2 YSYEKL. V dropped 1 base and J dropped 2 bases, with 12 bases sitting between them. The CDR3 loop spans 15 amino acids. The CDR3 DNA sequence: TGCGCCAGCAGCCAAGGGCGCGGGGACACCTACGAGCAGTACTTC. Its protein is CASSQGRGDTYEQYF.

V usage is TRBV6-4 and J usage is TRBJ2-5, with 13 bases that match TRBD2. Germline CDR1 reads MRHNA; CDR2 reads SNTAGT. Germline trimming cut 6 bases from V and 2 bases from J; bases unmatched to any gene: 3. The CDR3 has 15 amino acids. The CDR3 is CASSQTSGGQETQYF. In nucleotides, the CDR3 is TGTGCCAGCAGCCAGACTAGCGGGGGGCAAGAGACCCAGTACTTC.

CDR3 DNA: TGTGCCAGCAGTGAGGGGCTGGGCAGTATGAACACTGAAGCTTTCTTT. Translation: CASSEGLGSMNTEAFF. This sequence joins TRBV25-1 and TRBJ1-1, with TRBD1 as a possible D gene (5 bases). V lost 3 bases and J lost 0, with 14 bases in between. The germline gives CDR1 MGHDK, CDR2 SYGVNS. The CDR3 consists of 16 residues.

The chain joins TRBV7-6 to TRBJ2-7, with 8 bases fitting TRBD2. The CDR3 spans 13 residues. The junction had 8 bases not matched to a gene; V was cut back by 10 bases and J by 3 bases. CDR1 is SGHVS and CDR2 is FNYEAQ in the germline V gene. The CDR3: CATSSGGNYEQYF. DNA of the CDR3: TGTGCCACCTCTTCGGGAGGGAACTACGAGCAGTACTTC.

The chain combines TRBV4-3 with TRBJ2-2; TRBD2 might be the D (6 bases). In germline, CDR1 is LGHNA, CDR2 YSLEER. The CDR3 spans 14 residues. V lost 4 bases and J lost 6, with 12 bases in between. The CDR3 region has the DNA TGCGCCAGCAGCCCAGGGTGGGGGGCCGGGGAGCTGTTTTTT. It translates to CASSPGWGAGELFF.

The rearrangement uses TRBV6-5 and TRBJ2-3; D not certain. The germline V gene has CDR1 MNHEY and CDR2 SVGAGI. Between the trimmed V and J ends, which lost 2 bases and 3 bases, there was a span of 12 bases. The CDR3 has 15 residues. The CDR3 is CASSYGAKATDTQYF. The CDR3 region has the DNA TGTGCCAGCAGTTACGGCGCAAAAGCAACAGATACGCAGTATTTT.

The V call is TRBV5-1, the J call TRBJ2-3; 8 bases fit TRBD1. Germline V CDR1 and CDR2: SGHRS, YFSETQ. CDR3 length: 14 amino acids. The V segment lost 1 base and the J segment 6 bases; nucleotides outside the gene matches: 4. CDR3 sequence reads: CASSLPTGDDTQYF. DNA of the CDR3: TGCGCCAGCAGCTTGCCGACAGGGGACGATACGCAGTATTTT.

The chain employs TRBV6-5 and TRBJ2-1; TRBD2 aligns across 7 bases. V gave up 4 bases and J gave up 1 base; unmatched junction bases: 4. CDR1 is MNHEY and CDR2 is SVGAGI in the germline V gene. This CDR3 comprises 15 residues. In DNA form, the CDR3 reads TGTGCCAGCAGTTCTCCGGGACTATCCTACAATGAGCAGTTCTTC. Translating it yields CASSSPGLSYNEQFF.

The genes are TRBV19 and TRBJ2-2; D unresolved. Germline V gene lookup returns CDR1 LNHDA and CDR2 SQIVND (reference sequence). CDR3 length: 13 amino acids. Trimming cost V 2 bases and J 8 bases, with 9 bases left between them. CDR3 residues: CASSIMSTGELFF. The CDR3 DNA sequence: TGTGCCAGTAGTATAATGTCAACAGGGGAGCTGTTTTTT.

J is TRBJ2-2 and V is TRBV9; D call uncertain. Germline assignment: CDR1 SGDLS and CDR2 YYNGEE. The V and J ends lost 3 bases and 0 bases respectively, with 0 bases between them. CDR3 size: 12 residues. This chain's CDR3 is CASSANTGELFF. DNA of the CDR3: TGTGCCAGCAGCGCGAACACCGGGGAGCTGTTTTTT. The full variable domain, rest sourced from reference TRBV9 and TRBJ2-2, is DSGVTQTPKHLITATGQRVTLRCSPRSGDLSVYWYQQSLDQGLQFLIQYYNGEERAKGNILERFSAQQFPDLHSELNLSSLELGDSALYFCASSANTGELFFGEGSRLTVL.

This sequence joins TRBV11-3 and TRBJ2-2, with 9 bases matching TRBD1. Trimming took 0 bases from V and 6 from J; bases not matched to a gene: 11. Germline V lookup: CDR1 SGHNT, CDR2 YENEEA. The CDR3 spans 18 residues. CDR3 DNA sequence: TGTGCCAGCAGCTTAGATCCCGGGACAGGGAAGAGTGCCGGGGAGCTGTTTTTT. Its protein is CASSLDPGTGKSAGELFF.

This clone was seen only once. The V gene is TRBV18, the J gene TRBJ2-7; D ambiguous. Per germline, CDR1 KGHSH and CDR2 LQKENI. This CDR3 has 13 residues. Trimming removed 4 bases at V and 6 bases at J, with 13 bases between. This CDR3 reads CASSRATSREQYF. In DNA form, the CDR3 reads TGTGCCAGCTCACGCGCGACCTCTCGCGAGCAGTACTTC.